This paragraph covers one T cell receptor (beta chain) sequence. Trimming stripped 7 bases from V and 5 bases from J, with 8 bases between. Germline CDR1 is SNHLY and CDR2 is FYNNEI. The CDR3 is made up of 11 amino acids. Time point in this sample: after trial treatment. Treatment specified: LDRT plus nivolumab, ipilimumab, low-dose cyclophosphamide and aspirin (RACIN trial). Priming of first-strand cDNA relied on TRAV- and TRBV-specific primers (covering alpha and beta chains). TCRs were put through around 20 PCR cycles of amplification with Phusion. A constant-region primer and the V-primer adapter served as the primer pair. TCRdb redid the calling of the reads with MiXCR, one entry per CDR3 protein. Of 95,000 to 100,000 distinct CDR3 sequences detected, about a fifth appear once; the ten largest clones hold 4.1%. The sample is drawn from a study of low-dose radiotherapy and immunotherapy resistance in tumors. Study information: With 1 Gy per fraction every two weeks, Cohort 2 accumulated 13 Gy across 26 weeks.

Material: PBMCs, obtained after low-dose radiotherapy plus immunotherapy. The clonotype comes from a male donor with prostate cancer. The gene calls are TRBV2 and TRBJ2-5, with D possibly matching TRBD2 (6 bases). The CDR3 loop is CASTGVETQYF. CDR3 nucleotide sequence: TGTGCCAGCACGGGGGTTGAGACCCAGTACTTC.